Here is one T cell receptor (beta chain) with its context. What it binds is not known. This sample was taken from a study of long-term antiretroviral therapy in people with HIV. Overall study results and limits: HIV repertoires covered narrower CDR3 length ranges than controls did.

The run of the v3.0 immunoSEQ assay was at survey level. Sequenced by immunoSEQ multiplex PCR; TCRdb stores in-frame clones only, minus some. This repertoire shows more than 20,000 clones, 85% to 90% found once; its top ten account for less than 4.5%. CDR1 and CDR2 from the germline V gene are SGDLS and YYNGEE. This CDR3 is 14 amino acids long. Trimming took off 3 bases at V and 3 bases at J, with 7 bases between the two ends. The TCR sequence derives from a woman younger than 45 with HIV. The chain carries TRBV9 and TRBJ2-6; D unclear. This material consisted of unsorted PBMCs, taken 1.9 years after starting antiretroviral therapy. The CDR3 is CASSGQVGANVLTF. The CDR3 nucleotides are TGTGCCAGCAGCGGACAAGTTGGGGCCAACGTCCTGACTTTC.